The present T cell receptor (beta chain) was sequenced within a study of shared T cell receptors in the human thymus. The repertoire was sequenced with immunoSEQ multiplex PCR; TCRdb's copy has only in-frame clones and lacks some. The sample lists some 760,000 clones, 70% to 90% occurring once. A further study also used this sample, focusing on human thymus T cells. Per that paper: The people who donated were healthy Finnish babies having corrective surgery for congenital heart defects. Resections that were taken during corrective heart surgery supplied the thymus tissue. In thymic and blood repertoires alike, V and J usage looked biased. Related reports documented highly overlapping thymic repertoires among unrelated individuals.

The specimen was thymocytes. The receptor's source is a girl under two years old with a congenital heart defect.

The CDR3 nucleotides read TGTGCCAGCAGACGACAGGGCTACAATGAGCAGTTCTTC. It encodes CASRRQGYNEQFF. The J gene is TRBJ2-1, the V gene TRBV6-7, with TRBD1 matching 7 bases. TRBV6-7 belongs to the ORF category, with a function that is uncertain. Trimming removed 6 bases from V and 3 bases from J; junction bases left unmatched: 2. This CDR3 has 13 residues.